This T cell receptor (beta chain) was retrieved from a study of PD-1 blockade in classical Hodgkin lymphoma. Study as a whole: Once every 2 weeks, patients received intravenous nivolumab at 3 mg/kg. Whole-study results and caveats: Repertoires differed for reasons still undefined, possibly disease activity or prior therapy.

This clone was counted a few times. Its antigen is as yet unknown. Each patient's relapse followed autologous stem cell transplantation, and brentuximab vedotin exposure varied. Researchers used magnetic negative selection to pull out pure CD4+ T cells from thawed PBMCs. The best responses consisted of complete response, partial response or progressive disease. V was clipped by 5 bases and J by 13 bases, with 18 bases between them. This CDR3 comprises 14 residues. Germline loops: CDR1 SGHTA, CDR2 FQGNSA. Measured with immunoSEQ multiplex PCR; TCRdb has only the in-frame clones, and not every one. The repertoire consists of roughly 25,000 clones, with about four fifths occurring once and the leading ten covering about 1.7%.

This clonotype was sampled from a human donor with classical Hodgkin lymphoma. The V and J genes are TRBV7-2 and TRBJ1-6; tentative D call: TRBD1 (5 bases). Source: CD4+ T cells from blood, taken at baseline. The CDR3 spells CASSSQGSIRPLHF. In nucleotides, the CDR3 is TGTGCCAGCAGCAGCCAGGGTAGTATTAGGCCCCTCCACTTT.